The present TCR beta chain was sequenced within a study of T cell responses to AZD1222 COVID-19 vaccine. Study results and limitations: AZD1222 recipients seropositive at baseline numbered only five to seven. It should be noted that donors were predominantly white British and more often female, and clonal diversity was possibly underestimated. CD4 TCRs linked to vaccination spanned spike, dominating at 160-218 and 743-854. In the spike-specific TCR repertoire, nearly half reportedly target unmutated variant regions.

Assay used: immunoSEQ multiplex PCR; TCRdb lists only in-frame clones, some missing. The data contain some 130,000 clones, 70% to 90% of them singletons. As to this clone: Its antigen remains unidentified.

The sequences come from peripheral blood, collected on day 0 of AZD1222 vaccination. This TCR was recovered from an adult in good health.

CDR3 residues: CASSEVVGTVEFF. The CDR3 DNA follows: TGCGCCAGCAGTGAGGTAGTCGGGACAGTAGAGTTCTTC. This sequence joins TRBV10-2 and TRBJ2-1, with 7 bases aligning to TRBD1. The germline CDR1 and CDR2 sequences are WSHSY and SAAADI. The junction had 9 bases not matched to a gene; V was cut back by 2 bases and J by 14 bases. The CDR3 is 13 amino acids.